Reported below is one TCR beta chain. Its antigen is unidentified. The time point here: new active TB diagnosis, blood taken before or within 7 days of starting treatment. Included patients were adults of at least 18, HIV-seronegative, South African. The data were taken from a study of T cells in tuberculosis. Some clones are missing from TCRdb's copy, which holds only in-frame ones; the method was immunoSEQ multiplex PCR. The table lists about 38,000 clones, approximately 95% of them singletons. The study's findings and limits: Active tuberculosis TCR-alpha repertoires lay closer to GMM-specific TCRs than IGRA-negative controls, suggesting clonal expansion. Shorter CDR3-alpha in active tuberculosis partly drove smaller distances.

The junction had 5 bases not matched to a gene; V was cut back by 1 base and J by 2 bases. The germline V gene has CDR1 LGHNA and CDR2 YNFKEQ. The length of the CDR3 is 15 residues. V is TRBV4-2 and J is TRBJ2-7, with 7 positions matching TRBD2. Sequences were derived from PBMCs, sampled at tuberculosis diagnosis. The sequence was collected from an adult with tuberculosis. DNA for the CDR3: TGTGCCAGCAGCCAAGGAGCGGGACTCACCTACGAGCAGTACTTC. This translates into CASSQGAGLTYEQYF.